The clone carrying this T cell receptor beta chain was recorded a few times. The antigen remains unidentified. TCR beta libraries were prepared from cDNA with unique molecular identifiers. T cells numbering roughly 1 to 10 million yielded roughly 0.5 million cDNA molecules. MiXCR was run by TCRdb on the PCR reads, yielding one entry per CDR3 protein. This sample has about 770,000 distinct CDR3 sequences, with around 42% found just once. This sample is part of a study of post-analysis software for immune sequencing data. Germline assignment: CDR1 DFQATT and CDR2 SNEGSKA (reference sequence). Trimming took 6 bases from V and 7 from J; bases not matched to a gene: 12. CDR3 length: 14 amino acids. Notes on the study in general: Controls showed lower frequencies than patients for a handful of TRBV segments, and TRBV5-6, TRBV5-1 and TRBV20-1 were among these. Multiple sclerosis patients showed significantly lower normalized Chao1 diversity than controls did.

The TCR sequence derives from a girl aged 10 to 17 with multiple sclerosis. Sequenced: blood. V and J are TRBV20-1 and TRBJ2-7; the match to TRBD2 covers 10 bases. CDR3 loop: CSALEASGSGEQYF. The CDR3, as DNA: TGCAGTGCCCTCGAGGCTAGCGGGAGCGGGGAGCAGTACTTC.